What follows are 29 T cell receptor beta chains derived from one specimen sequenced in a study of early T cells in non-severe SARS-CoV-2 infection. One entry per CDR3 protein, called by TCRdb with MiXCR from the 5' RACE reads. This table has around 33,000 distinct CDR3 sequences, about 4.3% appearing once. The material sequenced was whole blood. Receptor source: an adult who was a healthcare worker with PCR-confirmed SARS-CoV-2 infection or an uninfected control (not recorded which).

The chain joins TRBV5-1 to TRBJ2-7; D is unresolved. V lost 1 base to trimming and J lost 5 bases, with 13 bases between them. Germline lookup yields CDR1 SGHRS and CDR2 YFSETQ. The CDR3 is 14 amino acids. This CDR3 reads CASSLSVASHEQYF. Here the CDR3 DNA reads TGCGCCAGCAGCTTGTCGGTCGCGTCTCACGAGCAGTACTTC.

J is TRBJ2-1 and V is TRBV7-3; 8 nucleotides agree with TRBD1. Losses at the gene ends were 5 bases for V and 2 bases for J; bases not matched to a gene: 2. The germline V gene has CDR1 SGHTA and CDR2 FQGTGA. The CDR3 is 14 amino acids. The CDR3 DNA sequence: TGTGCCAGCAGCGCGGGACAGGCCTACAATGAGCAGTTCTTC. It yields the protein CASSAGQAYNEQFF.

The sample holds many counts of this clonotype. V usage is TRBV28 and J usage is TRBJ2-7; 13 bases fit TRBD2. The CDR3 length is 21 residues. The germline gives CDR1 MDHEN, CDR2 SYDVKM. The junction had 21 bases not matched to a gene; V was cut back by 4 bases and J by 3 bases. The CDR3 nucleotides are TGTGCCAGCAGTTCCCCTCCAACCGGGACTAGCGGGGTTGTCAACTTCTACGAGCAGTACTTC. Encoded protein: CASSSPPTGTSGVVNFYEQYF.

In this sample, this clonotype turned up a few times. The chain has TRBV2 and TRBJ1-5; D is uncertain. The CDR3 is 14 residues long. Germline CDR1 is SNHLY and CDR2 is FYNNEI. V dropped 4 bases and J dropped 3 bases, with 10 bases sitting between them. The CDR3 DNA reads TGTGCCAGCAGTGCGGACGGATACAATCAGCCCCAGCATTTT. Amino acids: CASSADGYNQPQHF.

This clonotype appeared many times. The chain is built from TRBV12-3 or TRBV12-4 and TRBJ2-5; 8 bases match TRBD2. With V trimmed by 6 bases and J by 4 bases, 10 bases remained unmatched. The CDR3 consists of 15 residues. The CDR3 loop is CASSTTSALVETQYF. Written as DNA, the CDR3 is TGTGCCAGCAGCACGACTAGCGCTCTTGTAGAGACCCAGTACTTC.

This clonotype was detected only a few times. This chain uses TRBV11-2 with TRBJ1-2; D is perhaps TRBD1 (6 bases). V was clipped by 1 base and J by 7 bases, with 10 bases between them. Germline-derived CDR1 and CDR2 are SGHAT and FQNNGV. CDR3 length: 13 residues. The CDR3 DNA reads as TGTGCCAGCAGCTTAGTCAGGGGCTCTGGCTACACCTTC. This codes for CASSLVRGSGYTF.

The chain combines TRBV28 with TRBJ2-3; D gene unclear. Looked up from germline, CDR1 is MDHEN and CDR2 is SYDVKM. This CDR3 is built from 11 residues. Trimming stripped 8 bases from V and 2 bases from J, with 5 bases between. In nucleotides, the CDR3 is TGTGCCAGCGCCGACACAGATACGCAGTATTTT. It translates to CASADTDTQYF. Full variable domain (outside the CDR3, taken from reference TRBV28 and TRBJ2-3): DVKVTQSSRYLVKRTGEKVFLECVQDMDHENMFWYRQDPGLGLRLIYFSYDVKMKEKGDIPEGYSVSREKKERFSLILESASTNQTSMYLCASADTDTQYFGPGTRLTVL.

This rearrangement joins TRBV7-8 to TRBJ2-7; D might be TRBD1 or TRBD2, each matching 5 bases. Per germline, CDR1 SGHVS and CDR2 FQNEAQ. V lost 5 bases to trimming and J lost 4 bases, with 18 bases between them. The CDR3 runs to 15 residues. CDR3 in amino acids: CASSPLSGQNYEQYF. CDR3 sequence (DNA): TGTGCCAGCAGCCCTCTATCGGGGCAAAATTACGAGCAGTACTTC.

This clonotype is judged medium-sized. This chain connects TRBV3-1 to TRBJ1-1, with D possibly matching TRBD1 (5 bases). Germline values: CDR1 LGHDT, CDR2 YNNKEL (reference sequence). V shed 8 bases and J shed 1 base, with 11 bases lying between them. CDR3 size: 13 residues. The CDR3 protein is CASPGTENTEAFF. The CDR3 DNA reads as TGTGCCAGCCCCGGGACGGAGAACACTGAAGCTTTCTTT.

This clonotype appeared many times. The CDR3 is CASSIVGGDEQFF. In nucleotides, the CDR3 is TGTGCCAGTAGTATCGTCGGGGGCGATGAGCAGTTCTTC. V and J are TRBV19 and TRBJ2-1; D could derive from TRBD1 or TRBD2 (6 bases each). Germline V lookup: CDR1 LNHDA, CDR2 SQIVND (reference sequence). The CDR3 extends over 13 amino acids. With 3 bases removed from V and 8 bases from J, the gap between germline ends came to 11 bases.

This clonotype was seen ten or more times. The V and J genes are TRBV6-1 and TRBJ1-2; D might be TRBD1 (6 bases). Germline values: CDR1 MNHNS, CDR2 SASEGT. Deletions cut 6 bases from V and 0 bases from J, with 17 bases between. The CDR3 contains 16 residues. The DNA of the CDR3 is TGTGCCAGCAGCGAGTTTCCAGGGGCGGCTAACTATGGCTACACCTTC. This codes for CASSEFPGAANYGYTF.

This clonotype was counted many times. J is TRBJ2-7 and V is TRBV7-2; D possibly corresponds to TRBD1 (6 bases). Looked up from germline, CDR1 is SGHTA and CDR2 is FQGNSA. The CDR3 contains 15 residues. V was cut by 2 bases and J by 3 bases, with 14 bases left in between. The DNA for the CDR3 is TGTGCCAGCAGCTTATTGTGGCAGGGGCACTACGAGCAGTACTTC. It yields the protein CASSLLWQGHYEQYF.

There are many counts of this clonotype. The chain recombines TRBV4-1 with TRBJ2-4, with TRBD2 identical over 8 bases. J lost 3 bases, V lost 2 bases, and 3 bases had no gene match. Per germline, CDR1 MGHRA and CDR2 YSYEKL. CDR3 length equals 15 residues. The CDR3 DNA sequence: TGCGCCAGCAGCCAACCAACTAGCGGCAAAAACATTCAGTACTTC. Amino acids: CASSQPTSGKNIQYF.

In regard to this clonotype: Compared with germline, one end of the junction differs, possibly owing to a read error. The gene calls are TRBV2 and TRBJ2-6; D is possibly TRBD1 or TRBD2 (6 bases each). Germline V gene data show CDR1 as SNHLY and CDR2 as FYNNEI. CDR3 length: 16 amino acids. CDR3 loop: CVSTGGRNSGANVLTF. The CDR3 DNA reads TGTGTCAGCACTGGGGGGCGAAACTCTGGGGCCAACGTCCTGACTTTC.

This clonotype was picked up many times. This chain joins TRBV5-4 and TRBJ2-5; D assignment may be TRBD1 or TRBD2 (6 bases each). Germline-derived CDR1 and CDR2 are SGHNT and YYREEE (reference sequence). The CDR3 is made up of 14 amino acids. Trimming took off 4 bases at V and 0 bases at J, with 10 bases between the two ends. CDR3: CASSRRGDQETQYF. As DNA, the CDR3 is TGTGCCAGCAGCCGGAGGGGGGACCAAGAGACCCAGTACTTC.

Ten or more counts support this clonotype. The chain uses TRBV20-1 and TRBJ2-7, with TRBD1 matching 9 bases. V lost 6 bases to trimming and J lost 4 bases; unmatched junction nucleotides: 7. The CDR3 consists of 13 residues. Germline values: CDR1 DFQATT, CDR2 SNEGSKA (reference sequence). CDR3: CSATGTGPYEQYF. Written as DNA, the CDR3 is TGCAGTGCCACCGGGACAGGGCCTTACGAGCAGTACTTC.

The CDR3 DNA reads TGTGCCAGCAGCTTACAGGTAGCCTACGAGCAGTACTTC. Its protein product is CASSLQVAYEQYF. This chain joins TRBV11-2 and TRBJ2-7; D remains unclear. Germline CDR1 is SGHAT and CDR2 is FQNNGV. The length of the CDR3 is 13 residues. V shed 2 bases and J shed 2 bases, with 7 bases lying between them. Based on the CDR3 plus reference TRBV11-2 and TRBJ2-7, the full variable domain is EAGVAQSPRYKIIEKRQSVAFWCNPISGHATLYWYQQILGQGPKLLIQFQNNGVVDDSQLPKDRFSAERLKGVDSTLKIQPAKLEDSAVYLCASSLQVAYEQYFGPGTRLTVT.

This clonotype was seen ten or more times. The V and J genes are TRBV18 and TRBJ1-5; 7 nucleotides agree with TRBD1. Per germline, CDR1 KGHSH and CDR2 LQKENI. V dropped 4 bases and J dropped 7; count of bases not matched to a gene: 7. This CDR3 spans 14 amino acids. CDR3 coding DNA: TGTGCCAGCTCACAACAGGGGAAGGGCCAGCCCCAGCATTTT. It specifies CASSQQGKGQPQHF.

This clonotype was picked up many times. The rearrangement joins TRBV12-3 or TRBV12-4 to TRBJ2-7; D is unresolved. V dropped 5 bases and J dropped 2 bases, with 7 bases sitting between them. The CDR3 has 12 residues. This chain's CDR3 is CASSPDTYEQYF. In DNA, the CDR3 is TGTGCCAGCAGTCCCGACACCTACGAGCAGTACTTC.

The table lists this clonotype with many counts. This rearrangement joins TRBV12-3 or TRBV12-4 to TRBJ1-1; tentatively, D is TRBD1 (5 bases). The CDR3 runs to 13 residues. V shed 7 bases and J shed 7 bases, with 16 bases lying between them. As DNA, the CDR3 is TGTGCCAGCAAGGGCCTCGGGGGGGGTGAAGCTTTCTTT. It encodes CASKGLGGGEAFF.

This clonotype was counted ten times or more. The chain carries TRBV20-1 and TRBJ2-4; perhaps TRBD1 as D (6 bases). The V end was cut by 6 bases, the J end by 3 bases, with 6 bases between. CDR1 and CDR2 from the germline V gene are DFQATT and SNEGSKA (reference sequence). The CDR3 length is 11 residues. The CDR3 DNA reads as TGCAGTGCAGGGGGCAAAAACATTCAGTACTTC. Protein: CSAGGKNIQYF.

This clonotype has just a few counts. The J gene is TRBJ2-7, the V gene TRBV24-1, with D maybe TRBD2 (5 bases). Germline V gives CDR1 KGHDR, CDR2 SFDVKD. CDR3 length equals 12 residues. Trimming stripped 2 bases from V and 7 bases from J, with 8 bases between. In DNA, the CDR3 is TGTGCCACCAGTGATTCCGGCGGGGAGCAGTACTTC. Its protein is CATSDSGGEQYF.

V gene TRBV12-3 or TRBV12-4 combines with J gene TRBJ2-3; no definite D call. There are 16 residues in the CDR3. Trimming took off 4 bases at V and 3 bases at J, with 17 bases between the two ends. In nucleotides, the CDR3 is TGTGCCAGCAGTTCCCCCAAGGGCAGTACAACAGATACGCAGTATTTT. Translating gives CASSSPKGSTTDTQYF.

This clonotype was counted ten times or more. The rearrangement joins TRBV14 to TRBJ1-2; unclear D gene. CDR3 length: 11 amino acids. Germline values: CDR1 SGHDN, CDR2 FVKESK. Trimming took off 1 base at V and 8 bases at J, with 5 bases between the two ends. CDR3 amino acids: CASSQGRGYTF. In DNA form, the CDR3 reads TGTGCCAGCAGCCAAGGGCGGGGCTACACCTTC.

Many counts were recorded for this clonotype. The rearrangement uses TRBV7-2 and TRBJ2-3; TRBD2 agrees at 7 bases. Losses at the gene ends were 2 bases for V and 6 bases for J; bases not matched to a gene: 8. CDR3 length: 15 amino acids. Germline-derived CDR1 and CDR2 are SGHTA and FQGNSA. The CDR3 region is CASSLSPGGGDTQYF. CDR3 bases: TGTGCCAGCAGCTTAAGCCCGGGGGGAGGGGATACGCAGTATTTT.

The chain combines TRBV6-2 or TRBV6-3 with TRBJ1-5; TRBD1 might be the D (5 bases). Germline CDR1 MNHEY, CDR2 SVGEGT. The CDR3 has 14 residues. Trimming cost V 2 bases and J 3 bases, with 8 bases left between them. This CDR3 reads CASSYGAPNQPQHF. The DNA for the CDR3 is TGTGCCAGCAGTTACGGGGCACCCAATCAGCCCCAGCATTTT.

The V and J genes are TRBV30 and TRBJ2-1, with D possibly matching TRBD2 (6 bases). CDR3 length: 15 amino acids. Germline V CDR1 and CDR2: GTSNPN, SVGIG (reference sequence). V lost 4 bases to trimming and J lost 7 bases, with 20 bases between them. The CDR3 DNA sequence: TGTGCCTGGACCTGGGGACTCGCACGGCTTAATGAGCAGTTCTTC. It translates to CAWTWGLARLNEQFF.

This CDR3 is CASKAGGADTQYF. CDR3 nucleotides: TGTGCCAGCAAGGCAGGGGGCGCAGATACGCAGTATTTT. This chain uses TRBV28 with TRBJ2-3; TRBD1 aligns across 8 bases. The CDR3 runs 13 residues. The ends lost 7 bases at V and 4 bases at J; junction bases unmatched: 4. Per germline, CDR1 MDHEN and CDR2 SYDVKM.

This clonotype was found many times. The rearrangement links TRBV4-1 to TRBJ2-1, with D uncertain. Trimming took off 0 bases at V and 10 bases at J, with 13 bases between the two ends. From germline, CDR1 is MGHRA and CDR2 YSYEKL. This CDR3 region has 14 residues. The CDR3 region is CASSQDLERYEQFF. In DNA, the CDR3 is TGCGCCAGCAGCCAAGATCTAGAGCGTTACGAGCAGTTCTTC.